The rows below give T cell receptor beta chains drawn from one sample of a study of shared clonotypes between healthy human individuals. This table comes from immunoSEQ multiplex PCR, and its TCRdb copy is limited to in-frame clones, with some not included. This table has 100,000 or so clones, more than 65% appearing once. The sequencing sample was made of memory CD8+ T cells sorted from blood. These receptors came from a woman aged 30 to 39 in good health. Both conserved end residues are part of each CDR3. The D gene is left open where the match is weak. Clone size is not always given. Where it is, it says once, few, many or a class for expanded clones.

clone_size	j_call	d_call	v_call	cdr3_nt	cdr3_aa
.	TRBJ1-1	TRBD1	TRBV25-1	TGTGCCAGCAGTGATGGGACAGGGGGTGACACTGAAGCTTTCTTT	CASSDGTGGDTEAFF
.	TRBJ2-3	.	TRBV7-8	TGTGCCAGCAGACCCCCTGGAGTGGCAGATACGCAGTATTTT	CASRPPGVADTQYF
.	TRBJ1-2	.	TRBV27	TGTGCCAGCAGGGGTCGATTGGCAGGGGCCGGCTTCGATGGCTACACCTTC	CASRGRLAGAGFDGYTF
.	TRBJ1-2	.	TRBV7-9	TGTGCCAGCAGCTTAGTTTATCAGGGGTACTATGGCTACACCTTC	CASSLVYQGYYGYTF
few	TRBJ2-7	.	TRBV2	TGTGCCAGCAGTTTAACGACTAGGTTTTCCTACGAGCAGTACTTC	CASSLTTRFSYEQYF
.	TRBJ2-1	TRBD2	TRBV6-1	TGTGCCAGCAGTGCTTTGGCGGGAGAAGGGAATGAGCAGTTCTTC	CASSALAGEGNEQFF
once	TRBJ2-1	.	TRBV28	TGTGCCAGCAGCCGCGGGGGTTGGGACAAAAACAATGAGCAGTTCTTC	CASSRGGWDKNNEQFF
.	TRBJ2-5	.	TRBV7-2	TGTGCCAGCAGCCCGCACCAAGAGACCCAGTACTTC	CASSPHQETQYF
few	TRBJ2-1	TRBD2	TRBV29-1	TGCAGCGTTGCAGAGGGGACTAGCGGATACAATGAGCAGTTCTTC	CSVAEGTSGYNEQFF
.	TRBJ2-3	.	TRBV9	TGTGCCAGCAGCGCTGGCGGGACTAGCACAGATACGCAGTATTTT	CASSAGGTSTDTQYF
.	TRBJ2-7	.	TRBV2	TGTGCCAGCACGAGTCCCTACGAGCAGTACTTC	CASTSPYEQYF
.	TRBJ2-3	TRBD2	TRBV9	TGTGCCAGCAGCGAGACCGGGACTAGCAGGGGTACGCAGTATTTT	CASSETGTSRGTQYF
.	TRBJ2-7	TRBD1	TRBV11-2	TGTGCCAGCAGCTTAATGGCAGGGGGCAAGTACGAGCAGTACTTC	CASSLMAGGKYEQYF
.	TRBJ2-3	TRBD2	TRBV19	TGTGCCAGTAGCGGGAGGACTAGCACAGATACGCAGTATTTT	CASSGRTSTDTQYF
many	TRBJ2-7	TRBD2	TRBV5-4	TGTGCCAGCAGCTTCGGGGACTATAGGGGCGAGCAGTACTTC	CASSFGDYRGEQYF
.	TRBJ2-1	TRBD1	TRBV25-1	TGTGCCAGCAGTCTGACGCGACAGGGTCTCCATGAGCAGTTCTTC	CASSLTRQGLHEQFF
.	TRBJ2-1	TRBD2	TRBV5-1	TGCGCCAGCAGCCTTACTAGCGGGAGCTACAATGAGCAGTTCTTC	CASSLTSGSYNEQFF